The present TCR beta chain was sequenced within a study of T-cell memory formation after mild COVID-19. Overall study: TCR clustering was largely donor specific.

For this clonotype: Its antigen is not known.

The CDR3 runs 15 residues. Trimming cost V 6 bases and J 1 base, with 15 bases left between them. CDR1 and CDR2 (germline): KGHSY, FQNENV. From 5'RACE with constant-segment primers came TCR alpha and TCR beta cDNA libraries that carried sample barcodes and UMIs. TCRdb analysed the 5' RACE reads with MiXCR anew, one entry per CDR3 protein. The sample yields about 190,000 distinct CDR3 sequences, 10% to 13% seen once. Broader study findings: CD4/CD8 balance characterized clones contracting day 15 to 85, and CD4+ skew characterized later expanders. In second-wave clones peaking day 37, SARS-CoV-2 specificity remained unconfirmed.

The source of this sequence is a man between 18 and 35 years old who had mild COVID-19 (a few samples of this study predate the infection). Cell type and time point are not known. V gene TRBV16 combines with J gene TRBJ2-5; the D is unclear. Material for sequencing was PBMCs or a T cell subset sorted from them (not recorded which). The CDR3 reads CASSLEAQPQETQYF. The CDR3 DNA sequence: TGTGCCAGCAGTCTCGAAGCGCAGCCCCAAGAGACCCAGTACTTC.